One and the same sample provided the 11 T cell receptor beta chains below, sequenced in a study of cytomegalovirus exposure and HLA in healthy donors. The PCR contained 60 Vbeta and 13 Jbeta primers. Profiling relied on immunoSEQ multiplex PCR, and the TCRdb table lists in-frame clones only, not all of them. Of under 140,000 clones in the sample, around 80% were seen once. The sample comprised PBMCs. These receptors were collected from a man aged 30-40 years in good health and CMV-seropositive.

The chain carries TRBV9 and TRBJ2-2; 11 bases map to TRBD2. Germline loops: CDR1 SGDLS, CDR2 YYNGEE. This CDR3 spans 15 amino acids. V trimming: 4 bases; J trimming: 8 bases; junction bases outside the gene matches: 7. The chain's CDR3 is CASSPVAGGAGELFF. CDR3 bases: TGTGCCAGCAGCCCAGTAGCGGGGGGGGCTGGGGAGCTGTTTTTT.

This chain connects TRBV9 to TRBJ1-1, with D uncertain. V was cut by 4 bases and J by 0 bases, with 13 bases left in between. This CDR3 is 15 amino acids long. From germline, CDR1 is SGDLS and CDR2 YYNGEE. CDR3 sequence: CASSPLGRMNTEAFF. In DNA form, the CDR3 reads TGTGCCAGCAGCCCCCTAGGAAGGATGAACACTGAAGCTTTCTTT.

The genes are TRBV4-2 and TRBJ1-2; D gene unclear. The V and J ends lost 1 base and 8 bases respectively, with 17 bases between them. The CDR3 is 15 amino acids. The germline V gene encodes CDR1 LGHNA and CDR2 YNFKEQ. CDR3 coding DNA: TGTGCCAGCAGCCAAGGTCGTCCGGTCGCGCGAGGCTACACCTTC. Translation gives CASSQGRPVARGYTF.

The V gene is TRBV7-3, the J gene TRBJ2-3; 7 bases fit TRBD2. V was clipped by 3 bases and J by 2 bases; unmatched bases: 5. The CDR3 has 15 amino acids. Germline V CDR1 and CDR2: SGHTA, FQGTGA. CDR3 nucleotide sequence: TGTGCCAGCAGCTTGAGCGGGGTACTCACAGATACGCAGTATTTT. This sequence encodes CASSLSGVLTDTQYF.

In its sample, this clone was seen a few times. V is TRBV11-3 and J is TRBJ1-2; the match to TRBD1 covers 7 bases. This CDR3 is 13 amino acids long. From germline, CDR1 is SGHNT and CDR2 YENEEA. V lost 5 bases to trimming and J lost 8 bases; unmatched junction nucleotides: 8. CDR3 protein: CASSTGTERGYTF. For the CDR3, the DNA is TGTGCCAGCAGCACCGGGACAGAGCGGGGCTACACCTTC.

This clone came up once. This chain uses TRBV9 with TRBJ2-3; 12 nucleotides align to TRBD2. Germline V CDR1 and CDR2: SGDLS, YYNGEE. V shed 3 bases, J shed 6 bases, and the junction held 14 bases outside the gene matches. The CDR3 contains 18 residues. CDR3 nucleotide sequence: TGTGCCAGCAGCGAGCGACGGGGGCTAGCGGGGGGGTTTGATACGCAGTATTTT. Residues: CASSERRGLAGGFDTQYF.

This clone has only a few counts. In DNA, the CDR3 is TGTGCCAGCACCTTGACAGGGTACAATCAGCCCCAGCATTTT. It codes for CASTLTGYNQPQHF. The genes are TRBV6-1 and TRBJ1-5, with TRBD1 matching 7 bases. The CDR3 is made up of 14 amino acids. The V gene's germline CDR1 is MNHNS and CDR2 SASEGT. V was pared by 7 bases and J by 3 bases, with 6 bases of the junction left unmatched.

The chain recombines TRBV5-1 with TRBJ2-3; 8 bases are shared with TRBD1. V was pared by 4 bases and J by 1 base, with 8 bases of the junction left unmatched. This CDR3 has 16 amino acids. Germline V lookup: CDR1 SGHRS, CDR2 YFSETQ. The CDR3 DNA sequence: TGCGCCAGCAGCCAAAAGACAGGGGAAGGCACAGATACGCAGTATTTT. It is translated as CASSQKTGEGTDTQYF.

There are a few counts of this clone. The rearrangement links TRBV27 to TRBJ2-1; the D gene is possibly TRBD1 (5 bases). The V and J ends lost 3 bases and 0 bases respectively, with 9 bases between them. CDR3 length equals 15 residues. The V gene's germline CDR1 is MNHEY and CDR2 SMNVEV (reference sequence). This CDR3 reads CASSFGASSYNEQFF. CDR3 coding DNA: TGTGCCAGCAGTTTTGGGGCGAGCTCCTACAATGAGCAGTTCTTC.

The genes are TRBV11-2 and TRBJ2-5; the match to TRBD1 covers 7 bases. The CDR3 is 15 amino acids. The V gene end was trimmed by 4 bases and the J gene end by 1 base; junction bases not matched to a gene: 6. The germline gives CDR1 SGHAT, CDR2 FQNNGV. In DNA form, the CDR3 reads TGTGCCAGCAGCTCGACGCAGGGGGTCCAAGAGACCCAGTACTTC. It specifies CASSSTQGVQETQYF.

In DNA form, the CDR3 reads TGTGCCAGCAGTGCGACTAGCGGGGGGGCGGATACGCAGTATTTT. Protein: CASSATSGGADTQYF. The chain combines TRBV6-1 with TRBJ2-3; 14 bases match TRBD2. The V and J ends lost 4 bases and 6 bases, in that order; junction bases with no gene match: 3. Germline V gene data show CDR1 as MNHNS and CDR2 as SASEGT. The CDR3 runs to 15 residues.